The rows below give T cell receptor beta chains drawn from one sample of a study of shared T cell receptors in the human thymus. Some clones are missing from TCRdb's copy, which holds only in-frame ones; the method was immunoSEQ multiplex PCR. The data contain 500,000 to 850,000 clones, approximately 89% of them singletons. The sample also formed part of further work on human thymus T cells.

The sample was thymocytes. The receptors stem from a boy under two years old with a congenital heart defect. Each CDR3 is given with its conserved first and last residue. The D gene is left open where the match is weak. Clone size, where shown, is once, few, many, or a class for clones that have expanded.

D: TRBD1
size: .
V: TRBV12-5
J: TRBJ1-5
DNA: TGTGCTAGTTCTACGGGACAGGGGACTCAGCCCCAGCATTTT
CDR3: CASSTGQGTQPQHF

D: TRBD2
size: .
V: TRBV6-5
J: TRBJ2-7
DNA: TGTGCCAGCAGTCTAAATTCTAGCGGTACCTACGAGCAGTACTTC
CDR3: CASSLNSSGTYEQYF

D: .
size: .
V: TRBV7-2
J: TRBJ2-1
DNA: TGTGCCAGCAGCTTAGGAGACAATGAGCAGTTCTTC
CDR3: CASSLGDNEQFF

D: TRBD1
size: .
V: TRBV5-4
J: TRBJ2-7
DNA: TGTGCCAGCAGCATCCACGGGACAGGGGACAACTACGAGCAGTACTTC
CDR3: CASSIHGTGDNYEQYF

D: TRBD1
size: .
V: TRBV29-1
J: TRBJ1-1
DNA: TGCAGCGTTGAAGAGGGGCGGACAGGTCCCCTGAACACTGAAGCTTTCTTT
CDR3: CSVEEGRTGPLNTEAFF

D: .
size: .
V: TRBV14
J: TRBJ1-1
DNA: TGTGCCAGCAGCCCTCGGAACTCGATGTTAGAGGGCACTGAAGCTTTCTTT
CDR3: CASSPRNSMLEGTEAFF

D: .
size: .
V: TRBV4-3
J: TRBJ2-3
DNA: TGCGCCAGCAGCCAAGATGTGACTACGGAGGCAGATACGCAGTATTTT
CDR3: CASSQDVTTEADTQYF

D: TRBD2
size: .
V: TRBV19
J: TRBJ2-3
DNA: TGTGCCAGTAGTACCCTACTAGCGGCCGACACAGATACGCAGTATTTT
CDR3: CASSTLLAADTDTQYF

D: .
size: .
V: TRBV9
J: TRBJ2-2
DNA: TGTGCCAGCAGTTCTATCACCGGGGAGCTGTTTTTT
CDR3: CASSSITGELFF

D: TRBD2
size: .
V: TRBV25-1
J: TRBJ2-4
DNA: TGTGCCAGCAGGCAAAACCCTGGACCGGGAGGGAAAGACATTCAGTACTTC
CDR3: CASRQNPGPGGKDIQYF

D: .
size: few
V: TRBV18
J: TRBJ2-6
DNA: TGTGCCAGCTCACCACCTCCGGGAGGGGCCAACGTCCTGACTTTC
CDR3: CASSPPPGGANVLTF

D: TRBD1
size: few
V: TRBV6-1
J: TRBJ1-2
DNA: TGTGCCAGCGGACAGGACTTACACCGATATGGCTACACCTTC
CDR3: CASGQDLHRYGYTF

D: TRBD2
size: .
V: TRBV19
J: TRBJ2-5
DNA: TGTGCCAGTAGTGATCCCTTTCTAGCGGGGGTACAAGAGACCCAGTACTTC
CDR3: CASSDPFLAGVQETQYF

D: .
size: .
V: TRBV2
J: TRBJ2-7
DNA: TGTGCCAGCATCGATCCGGGAAACGCCTACGAGCAGTACTTC
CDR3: CASIDPGNAYEQYF

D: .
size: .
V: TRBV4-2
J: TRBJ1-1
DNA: TGTGCCAGCAGCCCACTCCGGGGGGCCGGACAGACGAACACTGAAGCTTTCTTT
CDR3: CASSPLRGAGQTNTEAFF

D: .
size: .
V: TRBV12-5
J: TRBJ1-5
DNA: TGTGCTAGTGGTTTGGTACGATCGGGGGTGGCTAAGCAGCCCCAGCATTTT
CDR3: CASGLVRSGVAKQPQHF